Following are 19 T cell receptor beta chains from one sample sequenced in a study of radiation and T cells in renal cell carcinoma. Time point defined: baseline pretreatment blood. Treatment described: 15 Gy SBRT to primary tumor, nephrectomy 4 weeks later. The repertoire was sequenced with immunoSEQ multiplex PCR; TCRdb's copy has only in-frame clones and lacks some. The sample lists about 140,000 clones, approximately 87% occurring once. The sample here was blood, taken from a patient whose treatment included radiotherapy and nephrectomy. Source of these receptors: a woman between 50 and 59 years old with renal cell carcinoma.

CDR3 protein: CASSQERANTEAFF. The CDR3 bases are TGCGCCAGCAGCCAAGAGAGGGCGAACACTGAAGCTTTCTTT. The rearrangement links TRBV4-3 to TRBJ1-1; D is undetermined. This CDR3 region has 14 residues. Trimming cost V 0 bases and J 1 base, with 6 bases left between them. Looked up from germline, CDR1 is LGHNA and CDR2 is YSLEER.

The CDR3, as DNA: TGTGCCAGCAGCGTTAGGAATGGAGGGCTGGGCGAGCAGTACTTC. Its protein product is CASSVRNGGLGEQYF. The rearrangement uses TRBV9 and TRBJ2-7; possible D gene TRBD2, 6 bases. The germline V gene encodes CDR1 SGDLS and CDR2 YYNGEE. Trimming pared 2 bases from V and 6 bases from J, leaving 18 bases between. The CDR3 contains 15 residues.

V and J are TRBV5-1 and TRBJ1-1; D gene uncertain. V was clipped by 0 bases and J by 2 bases, with 8 bases between them. The CDR3 runs 14 residues. Germline lookup yields CDR1 SGHRS and CDR2 YFSETQ. CDR3 sequence (DNA): TGCGCCAGCAGCTTGGGACCAGCCAACACTGAAGCTTTCTTT. It is translated as CASSLGPANTEAFF.

The chain is built from TRBV7-2 and TRBJ2-3; no clear D gene. Deletions cut 2 bases from V and 3 bases from J, with 6 bases between. CDR3 length: 13 amino acids. CDR1 SGHTA and CDR2 FQGNSA come from the germline V gene. In nucleotides, the CDR3 is TGTGCCAGCAGCTTACCGATAACAGATACGCAGTATTTT. As protein: CASSLPITDTQYF.

The chain is built from TRBV9 and TRBJ1-4; possibly TRBD1 for D (6 bases). V dropped 3 bases and J dropped 7 bases, with 10 bases sitting between them. The CDR3 extends over 13 amino acids. Germline V lookup: CDR1 SGDLS, CDR2 YYNGEE. The CDR3 sequence: CASSGQEGEKLFF. For the CDR3, the DNA is TGTGCCAGCAGCGGACAGGAGGGTGAAAAACTGTTTTTT.

The chain combines TRBV7-9 with TRBJ1-2; D possibly corresponds to TRBD1 (6 bases). The CDR3 extends over 15 amino acids. Trimming pared 7 bases from V and 1 base from J, leaving 16 bases between. The germline CDR1 and CDR2 sequences are SEHNR and FQNEAQ (reference sequence). The CDR3 is CASTFRDTHNYGYTF. The DNA for the CDR3 is TGTGCCAGCACCTTTAGGGACACCCATAACTATGGCTACACCTTC.

This clone occurred a few times. The V and J genes are TRBV23-1 and TRBJ1-2; unclear D gene. Being an ORF, TRBV23-1 has a function that is uncertain. The CDR3 is 14 residues long. Trimming left V 3 bases short and J 7 bases short, with 15 bases between. CDR3 nucleotide sequence: TGCGCCAGCAGTCACCACGGAAGCGGGTGTGGCTACACCTTC. This encodes CASSHHGSGCGYTF.

The genes are TRBV5-6 and TRBJ2-3; D is perhaps TRBD1 (5 bases). Germline V gives CDR1 SGHDT, CDR2 YYEEEE. The ends were cut back, 2 bases at V and 1 base at J, with 8 bases in the middle. There are 14 residues in the CDR3. This CDR3 reads CASSFTRGTDTQYF. The CDR3 nucleotides are TGTGCCAGCAGCTTCACCAGGGGCACAGATACGCAGTATTTT.

The rearrangement links TRBV6-6 to TRBJ2-5; D perhaps matches TRBD2 (6 bases). V lost 6 bases and J lost 5, with 22 bases in between. Germline V gene sequence: CDR1 MNHNY, CDR2 SVGAGI (reference sequence). The CDR3 extends over 16 amino acids. Here the CDR3 DNA reads TGTGCCAGCAGCCCACGGGCCGAAAGAGGGAGGGAGACCCAGTACTTC. It encodes CASSPRAERGRETQYF.

This rearrangement joins TRBV15 to TRBJ2-5; D may be TRBD2 (5 bases). The CDR3 has 14 amino acids. Germline V gene lookup returns CDR1 LNHNV and CDR2 YYDKDF (reference sequence). Trimming left V 8 bases short and J 5 bases short, with 18 bases between. CDR3 in DNA: TGTGCCACCGCGAAACGGGATTTTGGGGAGACCCAGTACTTC. This gives the protein CATAKRDFGETQYF.

The chain links TRBV28 to TRBJ1-2, with TRBD1 as a possible D gene (5 bases). V lost 2 bases and J 5 bases, leaving 9 bases between the germline ends. This CDR3 is 13 amino acids long. Germline CDR1 is MDHEN and CDR2 is SYDVKM. CDR3: CASSLKTDYGYTF. In DNA, the CDR3 is TGTGCCAGCAGTTTAAAGACAGATTATGGCTACACCTTC.

The chain has TRBV18 and TRBJ2-5; TRBD1 matches 10 bases. After removal of 4 bases from V and 1 base from J, the junction contained 9 bases not matched to a gene. CDR1 and CDR2 (germline): KGHSH, LQKENI. CDR3 length equals 17 residues. CDR3 residues: CASSQSPGQGSQETQYF. The CDR3 DNA sequence: TGTGCCAGCTCACAATCACCGGGACAGGGGTCCCAAGAGACCCAGTACTTC.

The chain recombines TRBV4-1 with TRBJ2-7; D remains unclear. Germline-derived CDR1 and CDR2 are MGHRA and YSYEKL. V was cut by 0 bases and J by 4 bases, with 10 bases left in between. The CDR3 contains 14 residues. CDR3 amino acids: CASSQDRLGYEQYF. DNA of the CDR3: TGCGCCAGCAGCCAAGACCGCCTAGGGTACGAGCAGTACTTC.

V and J are TRBV19 and TRBJ1-2, with D perhaps TRBD1 (5 bases). V lost 6 bases, J lost 5 bases, and 22 bases lay in between. Germline CDR1 reads LNHDA; CDR2 reads SQIVND (reference sequence). The CDR3 sequence is 16 residues long. CDR3 nucleotide sequence: TGTGCCAGTAGCTCGCCAGGCCGAGGCAGGGATTATGGCTACACCTTC. It specifies CASSSPGRGRDYGYTF.

The genes are TRBV28 and TRBJ1-1; D might be TRBD1 (6 bases). Trimming cost V 6 bases and J 4 bases, with 15 bases left between them. CDR1 and CDR2 from the germline V gene are MDHEN and SYDVKM. CDR3 size: 14 residues. The CDR3 DNA follows: TGTGCCAGCAGGGTCGCAGGGGCGGTCACTGAAGCTTTCTTT. The encoded protein is CASRVAGAVTEAFF.

The CDR3 DNA follows: TGTGCCAGCAGCTTGGTTCCAGGCCTCTCTGGAAACACCATATATTTT. This codes for CASSLVPGLSGNTIYF. The rearrangement links TRBV5-6 to TRBJ1-3, with D hard to call. V lost 0 bases, J lost 0 bases, and 10 bases lay in between. Looked up from germline, CDR1 is SGHDT and CDR2 is YYEEEE. The CDR3 consists of 16 residues.

V and J are TRBV7-9 and TRBJ2-1; 14 nucleotides line up with TRBD2. Germline V gene data show CDR1 as SEHNR and CDR2 as FQNEAQ (reference sequence). There are 13 residues in the CDR3. Trimming cost V 10 bases and J 9 bases; bases outside gene matches: 5. CDR3: CANGLAGGSEQFF. CDR3 sequence (DNA): TGTGCCAACGGACTAGCGGGGGGCTCTGAGCAGTTCTTC.

In its sample, this clone was seen once. The V and J genes are TRBV27 and TRBJ2-7; D is tentatively TRBD1 or TRBD2 (6 bases each). The CDR3 runs 15 residues. CDR1 is MNHEY, CDR2 SMNVEV, per germline (reference sequence). Trimming shortened V by 3 bases and J by 6 bases, and 18 bases separated the two germline ends. Here the CDR3 reads CASSFLQGGGGEQYF. CDR3 nucleotides: TGTGCCAGCAGTTTCTTACAGGGAGGAGGTGGCGAGCAGTACTTC.

The chain combines TRBV29-1 with TRBJ2-2; D not certain. V was shortened by 1 base and J by 7 bases, with 7 bases between the two germline ends. Germline V gives CDR1 SQVTM, CDR2 ANQGSEA. This CDR3 comprises 12 residues. CDR3 sequence reads: CSVEGSGGELFF. CDR3 DNA sequence: TGCAGCGTTGAAGGGTCTGGCGGGGAGCTGTTTTTT.